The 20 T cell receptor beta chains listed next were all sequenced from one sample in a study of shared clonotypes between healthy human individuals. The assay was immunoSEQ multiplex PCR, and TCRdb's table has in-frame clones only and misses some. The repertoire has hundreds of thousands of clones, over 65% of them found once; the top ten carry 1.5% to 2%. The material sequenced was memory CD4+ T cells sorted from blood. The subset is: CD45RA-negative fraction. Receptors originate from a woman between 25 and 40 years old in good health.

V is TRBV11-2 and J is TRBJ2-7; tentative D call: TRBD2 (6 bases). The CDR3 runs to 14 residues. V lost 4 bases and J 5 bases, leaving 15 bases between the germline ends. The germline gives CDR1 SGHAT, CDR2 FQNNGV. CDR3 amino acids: CASSSRENYHEQYF. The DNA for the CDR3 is TGTGCCAGCAGCTCTCGGGAGAATTACCACGAGCAGTACTTC.

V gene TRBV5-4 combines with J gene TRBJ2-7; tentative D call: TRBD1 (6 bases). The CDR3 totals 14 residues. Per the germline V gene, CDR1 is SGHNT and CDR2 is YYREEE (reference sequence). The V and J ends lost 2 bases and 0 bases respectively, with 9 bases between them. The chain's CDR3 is CASSFQGSSYEQYF. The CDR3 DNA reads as TGTGCCAGCAGCTTCCAGGGGAGCTCCTACGAGCAGTACTTC. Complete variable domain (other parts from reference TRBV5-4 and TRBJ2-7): ETGVTQSPTHLIKTRGQQVTLRCSSQSGHNTVSWYQQALGQGPQFIFQYYREEENGRGNFPPRFSGLQFPNYSSELNVNALELDDSALYLCASSFQGSSYEQYFGPGTRLTVT.

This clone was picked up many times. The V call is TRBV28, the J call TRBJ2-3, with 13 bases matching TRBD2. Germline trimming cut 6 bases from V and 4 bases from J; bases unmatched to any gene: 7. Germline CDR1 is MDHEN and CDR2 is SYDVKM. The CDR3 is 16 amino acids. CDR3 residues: CASSFGLAGVADTQYF. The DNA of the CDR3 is TGTGCCAGCAGCTTCGGACTAGCGGGAGTCGCAGATACGCAGTATTTT. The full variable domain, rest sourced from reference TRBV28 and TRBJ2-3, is DVKVTQSSRYLVKRTGEKVFLECVQDMDHENMFWYRQDPGLGLRLIYFSYDVKMKEKGDIPEGYSVSREKKERFSLILESASTNQTSMYLCASSFGLAGVADTQYFGPGTRLTVL.

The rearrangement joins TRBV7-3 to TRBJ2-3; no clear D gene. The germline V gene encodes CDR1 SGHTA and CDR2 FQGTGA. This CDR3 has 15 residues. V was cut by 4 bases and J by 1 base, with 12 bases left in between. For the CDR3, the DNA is TGTGCCAGCAGCTCCCCCCACACTGGCACAGATACGCAGTATTTT. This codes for CASSSPHTGTDTQYF.

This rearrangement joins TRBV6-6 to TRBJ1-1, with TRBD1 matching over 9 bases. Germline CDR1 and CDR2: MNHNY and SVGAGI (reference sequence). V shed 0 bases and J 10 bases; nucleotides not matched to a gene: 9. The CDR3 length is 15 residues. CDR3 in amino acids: CASSYSQQGASGAFF. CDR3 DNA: TGTGCCAGCAGTTACTCTCAACAGGGGGCGTCGGGAGCTTTCTTT.

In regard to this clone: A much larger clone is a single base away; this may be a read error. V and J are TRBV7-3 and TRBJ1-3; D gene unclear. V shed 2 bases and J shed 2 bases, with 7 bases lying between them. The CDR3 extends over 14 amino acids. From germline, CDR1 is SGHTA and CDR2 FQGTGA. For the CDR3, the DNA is TGTGCCAGCAGCTTAGGTCAGCCTGGAAACACCATATATTTT. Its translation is CASSLGQPGNTIYF.

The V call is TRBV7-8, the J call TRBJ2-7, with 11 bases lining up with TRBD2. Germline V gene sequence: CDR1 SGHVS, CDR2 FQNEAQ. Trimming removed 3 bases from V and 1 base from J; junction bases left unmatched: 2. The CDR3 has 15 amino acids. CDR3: CASSFSGGASYEQYF. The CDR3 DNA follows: TGTGCCAGCAGCTTTAGCGGGGGGGCTTCCTACGAGCAGTACTTC.

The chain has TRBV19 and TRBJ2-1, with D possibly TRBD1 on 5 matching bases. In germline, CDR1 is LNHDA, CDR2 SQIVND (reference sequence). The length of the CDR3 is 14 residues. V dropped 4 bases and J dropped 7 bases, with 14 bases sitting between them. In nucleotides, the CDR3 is TGTGCCAGTAGTAGGGTGGGGCCGGTAAATGAGCAGTTCTTC. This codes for CASSRVGPVNEQFF.

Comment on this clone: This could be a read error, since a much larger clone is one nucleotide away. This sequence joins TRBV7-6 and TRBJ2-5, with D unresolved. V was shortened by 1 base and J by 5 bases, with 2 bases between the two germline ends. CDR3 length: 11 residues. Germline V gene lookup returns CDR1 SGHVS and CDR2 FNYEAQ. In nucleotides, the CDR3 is TGTGCCAGCAGCTTAGTTGAGACCCAGTACTTC. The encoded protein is CASSLVETQYF.

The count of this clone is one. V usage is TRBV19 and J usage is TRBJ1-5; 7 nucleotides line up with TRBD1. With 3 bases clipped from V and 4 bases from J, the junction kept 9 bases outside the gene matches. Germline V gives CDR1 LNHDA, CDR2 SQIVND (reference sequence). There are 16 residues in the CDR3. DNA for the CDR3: TGTGCCAGTAGTATGCCCCGGCAGGGGGGTAATCAGCCCCAGCATTTT. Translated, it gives CASSMPRQGGNQPQHF.

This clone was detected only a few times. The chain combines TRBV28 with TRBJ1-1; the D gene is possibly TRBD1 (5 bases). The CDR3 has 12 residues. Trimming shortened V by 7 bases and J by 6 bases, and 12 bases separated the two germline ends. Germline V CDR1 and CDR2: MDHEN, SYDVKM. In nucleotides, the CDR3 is TGTGCCAGCACGACAGCCGGCGCTGAAGCTTTCTTT. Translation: CASTTAGAEAFF.

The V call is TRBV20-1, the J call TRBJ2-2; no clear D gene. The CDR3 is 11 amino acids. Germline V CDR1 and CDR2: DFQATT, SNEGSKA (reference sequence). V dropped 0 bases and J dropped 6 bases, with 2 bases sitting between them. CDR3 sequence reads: CSARDSGELFF. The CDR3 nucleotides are TGCAGTGCTAGAGATTCCGGGGAGCTGTTTTTT.

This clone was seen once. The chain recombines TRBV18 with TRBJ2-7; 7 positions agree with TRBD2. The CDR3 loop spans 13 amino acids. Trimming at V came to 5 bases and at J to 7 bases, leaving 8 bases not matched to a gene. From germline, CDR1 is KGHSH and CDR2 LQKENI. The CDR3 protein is CASSFGGSEEQYF. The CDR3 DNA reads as TGTGCCAGCTCATTCGGCGGGAGTGAAGAGCAGTACTTC.

CDR3 nucleotides: TGTGCCACCAGCAGCGGGAGGGCCTTCATGGAGCAGTTCTTC. Translation: CATSSGRAFMEQFF. The genes are TRBV15 and TRBJ2-1; TRBD2 matches at 8 bases. The CDR3 consists of 14 residues. Germline V gene sequence: CDR1 LNHNV, CDR2 YYDKDF (reference sequence). V lost 3 bases to trimming and J lost 10 bases; unmatched junction nucleotides: 8.

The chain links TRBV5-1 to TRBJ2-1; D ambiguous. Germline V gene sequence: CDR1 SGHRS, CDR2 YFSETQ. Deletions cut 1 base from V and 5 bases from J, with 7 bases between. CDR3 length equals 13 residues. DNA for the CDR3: TGCGCCAGCAGCTTGTTTGCGGACAATGAGCAGTTCTTC. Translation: CASSLFADNEQFF. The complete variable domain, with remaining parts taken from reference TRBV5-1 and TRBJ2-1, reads KAGVTQTPRYLIKTRGQQVTLSCSPISGHRSVSWYQQTPGQGLQFLFEYFSETQRNKGNFPGRFSGRQFSNSRSEMNVSTLELGDSALYLCASSLFADNEQFFGPGTRLTVL.

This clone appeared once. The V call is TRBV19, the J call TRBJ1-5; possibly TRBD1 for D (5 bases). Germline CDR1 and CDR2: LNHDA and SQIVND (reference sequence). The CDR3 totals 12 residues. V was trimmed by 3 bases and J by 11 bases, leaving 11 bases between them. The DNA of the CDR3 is TGTGCCAGTAGTATCTCTCCGGGGGCCCAGCATTTT. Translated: CASSISPGAQHF. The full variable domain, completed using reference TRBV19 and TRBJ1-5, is DGGITQSPKYLFRKEGQNVTLSCEQNLNHDAMYWYRQDPGQGLRLIYYSQIVNDFQKGDIAEGYSVSREKKESFPLTVTSAQKNPTAFYLCASSISPGAQHFGDGTRLSIL.

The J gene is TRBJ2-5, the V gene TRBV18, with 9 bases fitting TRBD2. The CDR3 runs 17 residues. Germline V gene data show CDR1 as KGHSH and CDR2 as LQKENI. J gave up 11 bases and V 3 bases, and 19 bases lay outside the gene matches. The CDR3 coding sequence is TGTGCCAGCTCACCCGCGGGGGGGGGACTACTGGTTCGGGAGCAGTACTTC. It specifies CASSPAGGGLLVREQYF.

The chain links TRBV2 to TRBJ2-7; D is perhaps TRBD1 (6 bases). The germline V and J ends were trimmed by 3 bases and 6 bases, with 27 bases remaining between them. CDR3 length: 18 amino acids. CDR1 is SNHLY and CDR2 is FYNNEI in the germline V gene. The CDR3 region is CASSEAVVAGAFSSEQYF. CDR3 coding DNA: TGTGCCAGCAGTGAGGCGGTGGTAGCAGGGGCATTCAGTTCCGAGCAGTACTTC.

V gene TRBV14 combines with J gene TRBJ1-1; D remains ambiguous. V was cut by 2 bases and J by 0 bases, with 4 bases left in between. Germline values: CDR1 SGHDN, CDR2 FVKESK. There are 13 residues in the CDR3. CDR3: CASSQHLNTEAFF. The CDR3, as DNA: TGTGCCAGCAGCCAACACCTGAACACTGAAGCTTTCTTT.

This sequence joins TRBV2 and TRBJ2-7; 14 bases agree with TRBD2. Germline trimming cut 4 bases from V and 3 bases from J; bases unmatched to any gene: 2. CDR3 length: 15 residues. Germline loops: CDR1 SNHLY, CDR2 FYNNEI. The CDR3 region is CASSGGLAGVYEQYF. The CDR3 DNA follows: TGTGCCAGCAGTGGGGGACTAGCGGGAGTCTACGAGCAGTACTTC.